The 7 T cell receptor beta chains in this list originate from one sample, sequenced in a study of early T cells in non-severe SARS-CoV-2 infection. TCRdb reprocessed the 5' RACE reads via MiXCR and lists one record per CDR3 protein. The table includes roughly 80,000 distinct CDR3 sequences, 11% detected once. The sequencing here drew on whole blood, taken at baseline. Source of these receptors: an adult who was a healthcare worker with PCR-confirmed SARS-CoV-2 infection or an uninfected control (not recorded which).

The J gene is TRBJ2-4, the V gene TRBV12-3 or TRBV12-4, with a possible D match to TRBD2 (6 bases). The CDR3 contains 15 residues. V was shortened by 4 bases and J by 6 bases, with 16 bases between the two germline ends. Here the CDR3 DNA reads TGTGCCAGCAGTTCGGGTATGGAGGGGAGAAACATTCAGTACTTC. It yields the protein CASSSGMEGRNIQYF.

This clonotype was counted many times. The chain is built from TRBV25-1 and TRBJ2-5; TRBD1 matches at 10 bases. Per germline, CDR1 MGHDK and CDR2 SYGVNS. This CDR3 spans 17 amino acids. V lost 5 bases, J lost 5 bases, and 14 bases stayed unmatched. The CDR3 nucleotides read TGTGCCAGCAGTCTCTTACCATCCGGGACAGGGGCCGAGACCCAGTACTTC. This translates into CASSLLPSGTGAETQYF.

This clonotype was counted only a few times. The chain couples TRBV3-1 to TRBJ2-1, with 8 bases lining up with TRBD1. The CDR3 consists of 16 residues. Looked up from germline, CDR1 is LGHDT and CDR2 is YNNKEL (reference sequence). J was trimmed by 15 bases and V by 0 bases; bases with no gene match: 16. In DNA, the CDR3 is TGTGCCAGCAGCCAAGAAACTACATCAGGACAGGGAAGGATGTTCTTC. It codes for CASSQETTSGQGRMFF.

This clonotype has at least ten counts. CDR3 sequence (DNA): TGTGCCAGCAGCCATATCGGTGAGGGGACTGAAGCTTTCTTT. It translates to CASSHIGEGTEAFF. This chain uses TRBV4-2 with TRBJ1-1, with a weak D call TRBD1 (5 bases). The CDR3 spans 14 residues. V lost 3 bases, J lost 5 bases, and 13 bases lay in between. CDR1 is LGHNA, CDR2 YNFKEQ, per germline.

The table lists this clonotype with many counts. The V gene is TRBV5-6, the J gene TRBJ2-5, with 8 bases fitting TRBD2. The CDR3 has 16 residues. After removal of 4 bases from V and 2 bases from J, the junction contained 10 bases not matched to a gene. In germline, CDR1 is SGHDT, CDR2 YYEEEE. CDR3: CASSLVGTSGQETQYF. The DNA for the CDR3 is TGTGCCAGCAGCCTGGTAGGAACTAGCGGACAAGAGACCCAGTACTTC.

This clonotype was detected many times. The CDR3: CSVAVNTEAFF. In DNA form, the CDR3 reads TGCAGCGTTGCGGTGAACACTGAAGCTTTCTTT. The chain recombines TRBV29-1 with TRBJ1-1; D unresolved. Between the trimmed V and J ends, which lost 4 bases and 0 bases, there was a span of 3 bases. The CDR3 runs 11 residues. Germline CDR1 SQVTM, CDR2 ANQGSEA.

This clonotype was recorded many times. V gene TRBV18 combines with J gene TRBJ1-4; D gene unclear. The length of the CDR3 is 13 residues. Trimming stripped 3 bases from V and 6 bases from J, with 8 bases between. Germline CDR1 is KGHSH and CDR2 is LQKENI. The CDR3 region is CASSPNFDEKLFF. CDR3 nucleotide sequence: TGTGCCAGCTCACCCAATTTCGATGAAAAACTGTTTTTT.